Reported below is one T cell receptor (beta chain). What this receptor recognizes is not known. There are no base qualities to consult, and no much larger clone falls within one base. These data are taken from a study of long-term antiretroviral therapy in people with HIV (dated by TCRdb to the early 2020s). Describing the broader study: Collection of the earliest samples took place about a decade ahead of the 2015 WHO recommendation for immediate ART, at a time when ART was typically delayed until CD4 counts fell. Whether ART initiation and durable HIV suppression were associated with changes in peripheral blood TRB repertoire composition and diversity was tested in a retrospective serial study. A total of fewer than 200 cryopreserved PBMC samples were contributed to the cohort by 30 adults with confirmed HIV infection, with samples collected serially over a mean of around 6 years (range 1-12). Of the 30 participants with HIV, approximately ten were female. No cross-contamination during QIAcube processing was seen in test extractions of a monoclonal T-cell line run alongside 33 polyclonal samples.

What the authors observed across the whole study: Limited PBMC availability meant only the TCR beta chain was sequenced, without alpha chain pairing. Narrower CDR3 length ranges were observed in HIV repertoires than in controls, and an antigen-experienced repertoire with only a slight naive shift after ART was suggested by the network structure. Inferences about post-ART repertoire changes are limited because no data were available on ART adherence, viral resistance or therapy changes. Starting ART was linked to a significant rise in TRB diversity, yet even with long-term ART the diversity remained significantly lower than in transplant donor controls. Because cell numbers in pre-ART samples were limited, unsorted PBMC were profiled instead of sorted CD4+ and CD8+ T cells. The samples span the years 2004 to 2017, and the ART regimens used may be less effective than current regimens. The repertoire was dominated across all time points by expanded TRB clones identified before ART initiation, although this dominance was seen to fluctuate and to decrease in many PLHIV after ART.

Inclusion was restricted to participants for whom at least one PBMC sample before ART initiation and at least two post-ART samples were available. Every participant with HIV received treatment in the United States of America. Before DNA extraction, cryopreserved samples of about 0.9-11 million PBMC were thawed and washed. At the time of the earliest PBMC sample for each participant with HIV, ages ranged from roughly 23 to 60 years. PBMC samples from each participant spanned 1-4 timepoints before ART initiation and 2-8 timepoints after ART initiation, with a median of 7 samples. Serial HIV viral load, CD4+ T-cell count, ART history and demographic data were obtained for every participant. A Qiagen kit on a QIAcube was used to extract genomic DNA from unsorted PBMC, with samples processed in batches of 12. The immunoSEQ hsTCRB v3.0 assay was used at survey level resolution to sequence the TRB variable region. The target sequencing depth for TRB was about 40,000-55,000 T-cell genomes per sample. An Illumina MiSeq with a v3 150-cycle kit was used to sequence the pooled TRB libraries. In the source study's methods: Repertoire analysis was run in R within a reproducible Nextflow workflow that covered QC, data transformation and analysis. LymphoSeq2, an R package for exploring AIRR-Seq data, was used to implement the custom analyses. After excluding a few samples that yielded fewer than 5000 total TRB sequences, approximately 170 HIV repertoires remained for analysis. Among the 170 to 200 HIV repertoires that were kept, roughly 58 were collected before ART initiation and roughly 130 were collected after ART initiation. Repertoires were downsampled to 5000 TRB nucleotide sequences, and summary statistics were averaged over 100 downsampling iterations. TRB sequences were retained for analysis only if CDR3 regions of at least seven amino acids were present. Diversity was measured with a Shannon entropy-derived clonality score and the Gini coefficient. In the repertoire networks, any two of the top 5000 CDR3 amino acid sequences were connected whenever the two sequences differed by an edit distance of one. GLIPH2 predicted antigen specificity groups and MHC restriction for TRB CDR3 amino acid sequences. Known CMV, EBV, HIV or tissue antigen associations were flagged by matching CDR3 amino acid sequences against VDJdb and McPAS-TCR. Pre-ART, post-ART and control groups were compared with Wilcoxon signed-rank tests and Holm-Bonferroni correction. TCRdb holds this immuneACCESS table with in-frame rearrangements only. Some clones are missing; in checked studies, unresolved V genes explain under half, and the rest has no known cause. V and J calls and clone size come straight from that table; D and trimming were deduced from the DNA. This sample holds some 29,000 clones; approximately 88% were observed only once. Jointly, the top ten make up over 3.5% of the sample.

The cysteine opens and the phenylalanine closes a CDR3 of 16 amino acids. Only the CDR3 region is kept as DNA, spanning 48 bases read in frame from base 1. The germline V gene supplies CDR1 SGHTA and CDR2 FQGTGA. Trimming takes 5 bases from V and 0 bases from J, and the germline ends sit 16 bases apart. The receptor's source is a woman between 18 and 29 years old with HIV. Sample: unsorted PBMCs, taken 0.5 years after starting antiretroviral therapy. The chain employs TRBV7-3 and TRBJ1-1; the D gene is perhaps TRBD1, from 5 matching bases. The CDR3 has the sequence CASSTLRQLLNTEAFF. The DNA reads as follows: TGTGCCAGCAGCACGCTACGACAGTTATTGAACACTGAAGCTTTCTTT.